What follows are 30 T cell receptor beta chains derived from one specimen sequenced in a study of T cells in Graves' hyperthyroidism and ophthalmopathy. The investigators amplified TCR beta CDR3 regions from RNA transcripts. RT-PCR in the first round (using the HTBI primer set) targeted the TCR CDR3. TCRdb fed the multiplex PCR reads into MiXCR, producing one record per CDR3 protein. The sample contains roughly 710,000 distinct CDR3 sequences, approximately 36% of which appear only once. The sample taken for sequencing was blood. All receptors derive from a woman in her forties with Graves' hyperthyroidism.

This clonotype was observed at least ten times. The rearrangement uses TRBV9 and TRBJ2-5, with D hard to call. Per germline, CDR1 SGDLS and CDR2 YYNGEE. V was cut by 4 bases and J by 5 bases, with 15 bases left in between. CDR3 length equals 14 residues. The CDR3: CASSSRSGAETQYF. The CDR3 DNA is TGTGCCAGCAGCTCCAGAAGTGGAGCGGAGACCCAGTACTTC. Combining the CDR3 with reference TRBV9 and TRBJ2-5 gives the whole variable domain DSGVTQTPKHLITATGQRVTLRCSPRSGDLSVYWYQQSLDQGLQFLIQYYNGEERAKGNILERFSAQQFPDLHSELNLSSLELGDSALYFCASSSRSGAETQYFGPGTRLLVL.

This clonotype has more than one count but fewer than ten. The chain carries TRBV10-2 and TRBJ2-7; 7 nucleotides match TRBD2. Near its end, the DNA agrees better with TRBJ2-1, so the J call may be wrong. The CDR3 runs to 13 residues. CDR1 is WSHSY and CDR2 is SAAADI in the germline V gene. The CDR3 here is CASGGGRGSEQFF. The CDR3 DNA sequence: TGCGCCAGCGGGGGAGGGAGGGGTAGTGAGCAGTTCTTC.

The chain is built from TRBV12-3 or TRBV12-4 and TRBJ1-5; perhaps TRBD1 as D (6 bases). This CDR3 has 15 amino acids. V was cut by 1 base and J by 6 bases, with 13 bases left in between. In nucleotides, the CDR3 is TGTGCCAGCAGTTTAGTGGGGGCGCTGGGTCAGCCCCAGCATTTT. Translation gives CASSLVGALGQPQHF.

The DNA for the CDR3 is TGTGCCAGCTGTGGACAGGGATCATACGAGCAGTACTTC. This encodes CASCGQGSYEQYF. The genes are TRBV25-1 and TRBJ2-7; TRBD1 aligns across 8 bases. CDR1 MGHDK and CDR2 SYGVNS come from the germline V gene. The junction had 7 bases not matched to a gene; V was cut back by 8 bases and J by 4 bases. This CDR3 has 13 amino acids.

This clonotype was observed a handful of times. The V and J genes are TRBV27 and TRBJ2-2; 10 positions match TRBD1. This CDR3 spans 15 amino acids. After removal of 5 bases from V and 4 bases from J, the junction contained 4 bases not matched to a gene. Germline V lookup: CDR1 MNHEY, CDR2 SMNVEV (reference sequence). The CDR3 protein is CASSEGTGVTGELFF. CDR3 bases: TGTGCCAGCAGTGAAGGGACAGGGGTCACCGGGGAGCTGTTTTTT.

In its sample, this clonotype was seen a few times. This CDR3 reads CASSDGQGGTEAFF. The CDR3 nucleotides read TGTGCCAGCAGCGATGGACAGGGGGGCACTGAAGCTTTCTTT. The chain uses TRBV9 and TRBJ1-1, with 10 bases lining up with TRBD1. The CDR3 consists of 14 residues. The ends lost 3 bases at V and 4 bases at J; junction bases unmatched: 3. Germline CDR1 reads SGDLS; CDR2 reads YYNGEE. The full variable domain, rest sourced from reference TRBV9 and TRBJ1-1, is DSGVTQTPKHLITATGQRVTLRCSPRSGDLSVYWYQQSLDQGLQFLIQYYNGEERAKGNILERFSAQQFPDLHSELNLSSLELGDSALYFCASSDGQGGTEAFFGQGTRLTVV.

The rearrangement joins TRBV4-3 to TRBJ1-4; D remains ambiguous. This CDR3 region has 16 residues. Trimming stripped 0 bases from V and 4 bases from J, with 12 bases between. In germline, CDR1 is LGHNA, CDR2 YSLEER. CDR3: CASSQDIGSGNEKLFF. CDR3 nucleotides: TGCGCCAGCAGCCAAGATATAGGGTCAGGTAATGAAAAACTGTTTTTT.

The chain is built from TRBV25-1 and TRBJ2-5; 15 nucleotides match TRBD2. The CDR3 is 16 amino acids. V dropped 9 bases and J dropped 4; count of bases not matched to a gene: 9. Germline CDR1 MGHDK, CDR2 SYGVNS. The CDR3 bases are TGTGCCAGTACCGGGACTAGCGGGAGGTTTGGAGAGACCCAGTACTTC. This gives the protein CASTGTSGRFGETQYF.

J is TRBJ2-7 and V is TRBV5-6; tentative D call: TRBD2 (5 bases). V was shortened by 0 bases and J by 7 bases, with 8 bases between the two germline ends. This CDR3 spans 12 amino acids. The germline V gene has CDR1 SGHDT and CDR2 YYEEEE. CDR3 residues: CASSLEPGEQYF. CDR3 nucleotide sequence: TGTGCCAGCAGCTTGGAGCCGGGAGAGCAGTACTTC.

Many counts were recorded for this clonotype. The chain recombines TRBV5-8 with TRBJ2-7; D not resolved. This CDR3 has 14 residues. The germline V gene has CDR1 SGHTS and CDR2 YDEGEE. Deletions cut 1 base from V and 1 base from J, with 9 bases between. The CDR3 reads CASSLSAGSYEQYF. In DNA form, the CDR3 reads TGTGCCAGCAGCTTGTCTGCAGGATCCTACGAGCAGTACTTC. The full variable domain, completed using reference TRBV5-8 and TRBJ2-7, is EAGVTQSPTHLIKTRGQQATLRCSPISGHTSVYWYQQALGLGLQFLLWYDEGEERNRGNFPPRFSGRQFPNYSSELNVNALELEDSALYLCASSLSAGSYEQYFGPGTRLTVT.

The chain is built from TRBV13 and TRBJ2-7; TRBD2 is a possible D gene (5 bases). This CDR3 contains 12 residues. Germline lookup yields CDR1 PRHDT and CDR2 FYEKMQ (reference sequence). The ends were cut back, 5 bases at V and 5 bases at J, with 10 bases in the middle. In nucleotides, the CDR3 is TGTGCCAGCAGCCAGAGGGCCGACGAGCAGTACTTC. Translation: CASSQRADEQYF.

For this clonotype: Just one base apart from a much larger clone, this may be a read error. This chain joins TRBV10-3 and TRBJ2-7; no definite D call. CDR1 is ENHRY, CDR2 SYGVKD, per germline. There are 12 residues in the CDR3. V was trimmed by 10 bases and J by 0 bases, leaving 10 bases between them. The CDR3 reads CASRRLSYEQYF. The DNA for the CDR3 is TGTGCCAGCCGTCGCCTCTCCTACGAGCAGTACTTC.

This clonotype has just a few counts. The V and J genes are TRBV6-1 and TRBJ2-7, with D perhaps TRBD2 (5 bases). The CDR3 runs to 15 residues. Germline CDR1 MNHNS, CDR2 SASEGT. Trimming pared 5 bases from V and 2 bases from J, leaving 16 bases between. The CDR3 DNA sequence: TGTGCCAGCAGTTTTGGACTCAGCCGACCCTACGAGCAGTACTTC. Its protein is CASSFGLSRPYEQYF.

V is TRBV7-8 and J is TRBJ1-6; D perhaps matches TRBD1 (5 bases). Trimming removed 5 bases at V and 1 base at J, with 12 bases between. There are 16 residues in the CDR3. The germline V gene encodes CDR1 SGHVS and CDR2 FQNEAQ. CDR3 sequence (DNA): TGTGCCAGCAGCCCAAACACAGGTTCCTATAATTCACCCCTCCACTTT. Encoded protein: CASSPNTGSYNSPLHF.

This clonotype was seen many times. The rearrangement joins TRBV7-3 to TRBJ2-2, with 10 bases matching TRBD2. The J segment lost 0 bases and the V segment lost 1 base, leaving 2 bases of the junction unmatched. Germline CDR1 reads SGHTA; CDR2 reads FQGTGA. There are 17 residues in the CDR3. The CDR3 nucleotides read TGTGCCAGCAGCTTAATGGGACTAGCGACGAACACCGGGGAGCTGTTTTTT. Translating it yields CASSLMGLATNTGELFF.

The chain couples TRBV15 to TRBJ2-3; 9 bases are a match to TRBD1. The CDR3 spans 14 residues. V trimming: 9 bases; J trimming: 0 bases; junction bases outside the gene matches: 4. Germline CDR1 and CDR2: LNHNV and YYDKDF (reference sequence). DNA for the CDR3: TGTGCCACGGACAGGGGATTCAGCACAGATACGCAGTATTTT. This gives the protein CATDRGFSTDTQYF.

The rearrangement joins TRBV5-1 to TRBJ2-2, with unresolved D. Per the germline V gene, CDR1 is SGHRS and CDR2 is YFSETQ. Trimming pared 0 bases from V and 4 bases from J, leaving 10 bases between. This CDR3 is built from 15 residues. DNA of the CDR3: TGCGCCAGCAGCTTGGGAGGTCCGACCACCGGGGAGCTGTTTTTT. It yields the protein CASSLGGPTTGELFF.

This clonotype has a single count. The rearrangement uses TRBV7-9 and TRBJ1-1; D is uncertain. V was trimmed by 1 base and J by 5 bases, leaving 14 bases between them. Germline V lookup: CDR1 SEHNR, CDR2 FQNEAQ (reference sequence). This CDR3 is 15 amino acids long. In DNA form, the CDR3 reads TGTGCCAGCAGCTTAGTTAACTTATGGGGTACTGAAGCTTTCTTT. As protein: CASSLVNLWGTEAFF. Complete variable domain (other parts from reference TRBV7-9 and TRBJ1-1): DTGVSQNPRHKITKRGQNVTFRCDPISEHNRLYWYRQTLGQGPEFLTYFQNEAQLEKSRLLSDRFSAERPKGSFSTLEIQRTEQGDSAMYLCASSLVNLWGTEAFFGQGTRLTVV.

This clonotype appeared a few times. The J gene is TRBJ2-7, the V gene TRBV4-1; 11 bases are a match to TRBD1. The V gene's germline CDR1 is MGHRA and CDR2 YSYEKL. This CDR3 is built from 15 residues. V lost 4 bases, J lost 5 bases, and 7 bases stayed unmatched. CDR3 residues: CASSPDRGQLHEQYF. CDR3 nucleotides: TGCGCCAGCAGCCCGGACAGGGGGCAATTGCACGAGCAGTACTTC.

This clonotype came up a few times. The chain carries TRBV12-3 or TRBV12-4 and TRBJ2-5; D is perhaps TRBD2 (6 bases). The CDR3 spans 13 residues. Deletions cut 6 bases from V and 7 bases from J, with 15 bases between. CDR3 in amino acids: CASRPGRDLTQYF. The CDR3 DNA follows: TGTGCCAGCAGGCCGGGACGGGACTTGACCCAGTACTTC.

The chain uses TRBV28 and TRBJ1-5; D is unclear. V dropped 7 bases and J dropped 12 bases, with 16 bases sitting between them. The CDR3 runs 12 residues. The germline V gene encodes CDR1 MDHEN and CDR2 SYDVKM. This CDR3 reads CASNDIGVLQHF. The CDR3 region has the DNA TGTGCCAGCAATGATATCGGGGTGCTCCAGCATTTT.

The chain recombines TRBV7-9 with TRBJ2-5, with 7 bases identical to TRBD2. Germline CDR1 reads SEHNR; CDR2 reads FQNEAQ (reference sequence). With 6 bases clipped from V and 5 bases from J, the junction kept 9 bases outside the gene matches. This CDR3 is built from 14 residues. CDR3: CASRSGTTAETQYF. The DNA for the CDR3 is TGTGCCAGCAGGTCCGGGACTACTGCCGAGACCCAGTACTTC.

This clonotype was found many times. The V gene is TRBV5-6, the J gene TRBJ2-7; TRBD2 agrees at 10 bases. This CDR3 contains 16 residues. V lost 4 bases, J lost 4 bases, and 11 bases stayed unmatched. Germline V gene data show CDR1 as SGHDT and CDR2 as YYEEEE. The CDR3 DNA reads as TGTGCCAGCAGCACAATCGGAGCGGGGGGGCCGTACGAGCAGTACTTC. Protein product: CASSTIGAGGPYEQYF.

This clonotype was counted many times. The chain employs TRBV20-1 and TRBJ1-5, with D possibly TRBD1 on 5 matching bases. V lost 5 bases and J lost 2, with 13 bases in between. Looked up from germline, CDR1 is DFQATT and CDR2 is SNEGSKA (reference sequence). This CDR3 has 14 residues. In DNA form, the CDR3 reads TGCAGTGCTCGGGACCTGGACGGCAATCAGCCCCAGCATTTT. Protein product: CSARDLDGNQPQHF.

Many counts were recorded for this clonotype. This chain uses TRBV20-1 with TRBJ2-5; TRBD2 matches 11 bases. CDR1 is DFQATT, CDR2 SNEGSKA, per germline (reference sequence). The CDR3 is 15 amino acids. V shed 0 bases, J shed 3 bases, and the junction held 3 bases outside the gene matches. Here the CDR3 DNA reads TGCAGTGCTAGAGAGGGGACTAGCGGAAAAGAGACCCAGTACTTC. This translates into CSAREGTSGKETQYF.

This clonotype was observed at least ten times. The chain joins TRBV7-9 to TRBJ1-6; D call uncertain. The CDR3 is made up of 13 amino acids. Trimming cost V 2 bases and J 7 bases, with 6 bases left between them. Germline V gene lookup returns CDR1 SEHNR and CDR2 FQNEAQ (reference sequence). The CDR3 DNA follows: TGTGCCAGCAGCTTATCGGTGAATTCACCCCTCCACTTT. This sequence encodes CASSLSVNSPLHF.

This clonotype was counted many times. The CDR3 DNA reads TGTGCCAGCACTCACGGGGGCGAGCAGTACTTC. Protein product: CASTHGGEQYF. The chain recombines TRBV6-6 with TRBJ2-7, with D maybe TRBD2 (6 bases). The germline V gene encodes CDR1 MNHNY and CDR2 SVGAGI (reference sequence). V was trimmed by 7 bases and J by 6 bases, leaving 10 bases between them. The CDR3 has 11 residues.

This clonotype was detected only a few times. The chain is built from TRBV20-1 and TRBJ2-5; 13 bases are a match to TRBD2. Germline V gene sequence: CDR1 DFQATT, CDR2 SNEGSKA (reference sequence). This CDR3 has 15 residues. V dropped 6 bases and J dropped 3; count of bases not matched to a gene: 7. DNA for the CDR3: TGCAGTGCCGATATGGGACTAGCGGGGAAAGAGACCCAGTACTTC. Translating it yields CSADMGLAGKETQYF.

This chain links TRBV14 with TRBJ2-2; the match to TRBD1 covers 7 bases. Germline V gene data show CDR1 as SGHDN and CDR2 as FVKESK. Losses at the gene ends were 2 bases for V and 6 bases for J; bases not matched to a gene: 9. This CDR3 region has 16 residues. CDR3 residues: CASSQSGTGVSGELFF. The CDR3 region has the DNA TGTGCCAGCAGCCAATCGGGAACAGGGGTATCCGGGGAGCTGTTTTTT.

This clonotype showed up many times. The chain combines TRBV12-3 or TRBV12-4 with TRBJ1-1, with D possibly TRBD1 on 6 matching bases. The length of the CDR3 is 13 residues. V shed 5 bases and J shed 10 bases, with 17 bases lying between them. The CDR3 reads CASSRGQLIRAFF. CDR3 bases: TGTGCCAGCAGTCGGGGACAATTAATCAGAGCTTTCTTT.